Included here is one T cell receptor beta chain sequence, with context. The antigen remains unidentified. These data originate in a study of T cells expressing NK-cell markers. On the study more broadly: Sorted CD3+CD56+NKG2C+, CD3+CD56+NKG2C- and CD3+CD56-NKG2C+ T-cell subsets were beta-chain profiled. The study sequenced eight donors, seven HCMV-seropositive and one seronegative. Broader study findings: The dominant NKG2C+ clonotypes represented about 1.0-8% of CD8+ T cells in more than five donors.

The CDR3 sequence is 14 residues long. Per the germline V gene, CDR1 is MDHEN and CDR2 is SYDVKM. TCRdb re-called the 5' RACE reads and catalogs CDR3 proteins one per entry, DNA excluded. This sample's table reports about 410,000 distinct CDR3 sequences. The source material was blood T cells: a sorted CD56 or NKG2C T cell subset, CD4+ or CD8+ T cells, or bulk PBMC T cells (not recorded which). The receptor comes from a woman in her fifties or sixties in good health. The chain joins TRBV28 to TRBJ2-1; the TCRdb D gene call, TRBD1, has no DNA to confirm it. CDR3 residues: CASSPPRGYNEQFF.